Listed below are T cell receptor beta chains from one sample, sequenced in a study of blood T cell repertoires in COVID-19. Sequenced by immunoSEQ multiplex PCR; TCRdb stores in-frame clones only, minus some. The profile shows a few hundred thousand clones, 85% of them singletons. The sample consisted of peripheral blood. The origin of the receptors is a woman between 18 and 29 years old with acute or convalescent COVID-19. Both conserved end residues are part of each CDR3. The D gene is left open where the match is weak. Where a row states a size, it is once, few, many or the class of an expanded clone; other rows omit it.

.	TRBD1	TRBV18	14	TRBJ2-7	TGTGCCAGCTCACCGGGACAGGGGCCCTACGAGCAGTACTTC	CASSPGQGPYEQYF
.	.	TRBV5-6	15	TRBJ1-6	TGTGCCAGCAGCTTGCCAGCAGGCAATAATTCACCCCTCCACTTT	CASSLPAGNNSPLHF
.	.	TRBV11-2	15	TRBJ1-1	TGTGCCAGCAGCCCTAGCGGGATTGTGAACACTGAAGCTTTCTTT	CASSPSGIVNTEAFF
once	.	TRBV7-9	16	TRBJ2-7	TGTGCCAGCAGCCCCCCCTTCGCGGCGGAAGCCTACGAGCAGTACTTC	CASSPPFAAEAYEQYF
.	TRBD2	TRBV9	15	TRBJ2-3	TGTGCCAGCAGCGATAGCGGGTATAGCACAGATACGCAGTATTTT	CASSDSGYSTDTQYF
once	.	TRBV30	15	TRBJ2-7	TGTGCCTGGAGTGTGGGCCGGACAAGCTCCTACGAGCAGTACTTC	CAWSVGRTSSYEQYF
.	TRBD2	TRBV19	12	TRBJ2-7	TGTGCCAGTGGGACTAGTGGGAACGAGCAGTACTTC	CASGTSGNEQYF
.	TRBD1	TRBV6-5	15	TRBJ2-7	TGTGCCAGCACCCTGTGGACAGGGATGGTCTACGAGCAGTACTTC	CASTLWTGMVYEQYF
.	TRBD1	TRBV28	13	TRBJ2-7	TGTGCCAGCAGTCCCTTCGACAGGGCCGAGCAGTACTTC	CASSPFDRAEQYF
.	.	TRBV19	16	TRBJ1-3	TGTGCCAGTAGCCGCCCCCCCCCGGAGTCTGGAAACACCATATATTTT	CASSRPPPESGNTIYF
.	.	TRBV5-1	13	TRBJ1-2	TGCGCCAGCAGCGGGGGCGGACTGAATGGCTACACCTTC	CASSGGGLNGYTF
.	TRBD2	TRBV7-9	14	TRBJ2-5	TGTGCCAGCAGCCCTAGCGGGAGTCTCGAGACCCAGTACTTC	CASSPSGSLETQYF
.	TRBD1	TRBV5-8	15	TRBJ1-5	TGTGCCAGCTGCCCCTCGACAGGGAGGTTGCAGCCCCAGCATTTT	CASCPSTGRLQPQHF
.	TRBD1	TRBV6-5	13	TRBJ1-1	TGTGCCAGCAGTTACTCGACAGGGGCAGAGGCTTTCTTT	CASSYSTGAEAFF
once	.	TRBV4-1	16	TRBJ1-1	TGCGCCAGCAGCCAAGATTGGCGGCATATGAACACTGAAGCTTTCTTT	CASSQDWRHMNTEAFF
.	TRBD2	TRBV5-5	15	TRBJ2-5	TGTGCCAGCAGCTTGGCTAGCGGGATGGGAGAGACCCAGTACTTC	CASSLASGMGETQYF
.	.	TRBV9	14	TRBJ2-3	TGTGCCAGCAGCGTAGGACAGCCCACAGATACGCAGTATTTT	CASSVGQPTDTQYF
.	.	TRBV30	14	TRBJ1-1	TGTGCCTGGAGTGTACTCGAGAGGAACACTGAAGCTTTCTTT	CAWSVLERNTEAFF
.	.	TRBV2	14	TRBJ1-5	TGTGCCGCCTCGCGGGGAGATAGCAATCAGCCCCAGCATTTT	CAASRGDSNQPQHF
few	.	TRBV28	13	TRBJ1-2	TGTGCCACCTCCAATGGGGGGGCCTATGGCTACACCTTC	CATSNGGAYGYTF
.	TRBD1	TRBV28	16	TRBJ1-4	TGTGCCAGCAGTTTGATTGGGACAGGGAAATATGAAAAACTGTTTTTT	CASSLIGTGKYEKLFF
.	TRBD2	TRBV9	17	TRBJ2-1	TGTGCCAGCAGCACCCCAAGCGGGGGGTCACACTACAATGAGCAGTTCTTC	CASSTPSGGSHYNEQFF
.	.	TRBV27	15	TRBJ2-1	TGTGCCAGCCGGGCGGGAACTAGTTTCCACAATGAGCAGTTCTTC	CASRAGTSFHNEQFF
many	.	TRBV27	18	TRBJ1-4	TGTGCCAGCAGTTCCCTCTCAGGGGAATGGGCAACTAATGAAAAACTGTTTTTT	CASSSLSGEWATNEKLFF
once	.	TRBV6-5	13	TRBJ1-5	TGTGCCAGCAGTTATCTTACAGGGAAGCCCCAGCATTTT	CASSYLTGKPQHF
.	.	TRBV5-1	12	TRBJ2-2	TGCGCCAGCACAGGGCAGGGCGGGGAGCTGTTTTTT	CASTGQGGELFF
.	.	TRBV24-1	15	TRBJ1-1	TGTGCCAGCGTTCAGGGGCCCCCGAGGCCTACTGAAGCTTTCTTT	CASVQGPPRPTEAFF
.	.	TRBV24-1	14	TRBJ1-5	TGTGCCACCAGTGATTTATCAGGGTTGGAGCCCCAGCATTTT	CATSDLSGLEPQHF
.	.	TRBV28	16	TRBJ2-7	TGTGCCAGCAGTTTTGGAGAGGCAGGGATGGGGTACGAGCAGTACTTC	CASSFGEAGMGYEQYF
.	TRBD2	TRBV9	15	TRBJ2-1	TGTGCCAGCAGCGCAGGCGGGAGGGCCTACAATGAGCAGTTCTTC	CASSAGGRAYNEQFF
.	.	TRBV14	14	TRBJ2-5	TGTGCCAGCAGCCAAGAGAACAGGGAAGAGACCCAGTACTTC	CASSQENREETQYF
.	TRBD1	TRBV5-5	17	TRBJ1-4	TGTGCCAGCAGCTTGGGGCAGGGGGCATTCACTAATGAAAAACTGTTTTTT	CASSLGQGAFTNEKLFF
.	.	TRBV5-1	16	TRBJ2-5	TGCGCCAGCAGCGGAGGAGGAGGAGCAGCGGGAGAGACCCAGTACTTC	CASSGGGGAAGETQYF
.	TRBD1	TRBV10-2	15	TRBJ2-3	TGCGCCAGCAGTGAGGGGACAGGGTTAACAGATACGCAGTATTTT	CASSEGTGLTDTQYF
.	.	TRBV7-9	14	TRBJ2-7	TGTGCCAGCAGTTGGGGAGGAGGATCCTACGAGCAGTACTTC	CASSWGGGSYEQYF
.	.	TRBV5-1	13	TRBJ2-5	TGCGCCAGCAGAACGTCGACCGGGGAGACCCAGTACTTC	CASRTSTGETQYF
.	.	TRBV4-2	15	TRBJ1-4	TGTGCCAGCAGCCTAGACAGTTCAACTAATGAAAAACTGTTTTTT	CASSLDSSTNEKLFF